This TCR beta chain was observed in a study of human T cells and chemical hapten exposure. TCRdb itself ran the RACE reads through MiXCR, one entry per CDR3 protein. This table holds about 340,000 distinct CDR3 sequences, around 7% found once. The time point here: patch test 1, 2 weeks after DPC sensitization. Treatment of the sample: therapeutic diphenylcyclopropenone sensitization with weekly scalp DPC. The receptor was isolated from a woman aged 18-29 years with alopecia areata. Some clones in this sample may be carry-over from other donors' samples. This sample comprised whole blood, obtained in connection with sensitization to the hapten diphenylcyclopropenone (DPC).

CDR3 coding DNA: TGTGCCAGCAGCCCGAGGGAAGCGAGGGGCTACACCTTC. It specifies CASSPREARGYTF. The genes are TRBV7-8 and TRBJ1-2, with D uncertain. The CDR3 totals 13 residues. Trimming removed 5 bases from V and 8 bases from J, with 15 bases in between. In germline, CDR1 is SGHVS, CDR2 FQNEAQ.